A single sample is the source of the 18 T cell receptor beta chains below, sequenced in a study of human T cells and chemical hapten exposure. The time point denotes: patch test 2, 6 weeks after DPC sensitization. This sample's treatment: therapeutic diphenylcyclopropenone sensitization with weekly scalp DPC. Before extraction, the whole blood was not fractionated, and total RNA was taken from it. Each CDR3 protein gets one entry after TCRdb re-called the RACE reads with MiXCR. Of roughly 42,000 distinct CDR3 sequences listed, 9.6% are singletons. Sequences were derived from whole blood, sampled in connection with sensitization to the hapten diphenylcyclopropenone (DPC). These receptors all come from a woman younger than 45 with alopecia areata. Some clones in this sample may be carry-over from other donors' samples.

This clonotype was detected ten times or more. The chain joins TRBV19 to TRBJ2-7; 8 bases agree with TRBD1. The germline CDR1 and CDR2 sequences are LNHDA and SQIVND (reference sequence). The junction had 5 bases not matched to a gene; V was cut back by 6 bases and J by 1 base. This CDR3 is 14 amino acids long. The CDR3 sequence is CASRRTGQSYEQYF. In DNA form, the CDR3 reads TGTGCCAGTAGACGGACAGGGCAATCCTACGAGCAGTACTTC.

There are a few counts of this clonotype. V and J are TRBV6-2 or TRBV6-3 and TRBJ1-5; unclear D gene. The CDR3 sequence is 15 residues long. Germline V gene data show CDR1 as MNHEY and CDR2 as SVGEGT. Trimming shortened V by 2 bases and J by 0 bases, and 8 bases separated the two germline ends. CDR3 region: CASSYTAVSNQPQHF. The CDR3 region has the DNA TGTGCCAGCAGTTACACCGCGGTTAGCAATCAGCCCCAGCATTTT.

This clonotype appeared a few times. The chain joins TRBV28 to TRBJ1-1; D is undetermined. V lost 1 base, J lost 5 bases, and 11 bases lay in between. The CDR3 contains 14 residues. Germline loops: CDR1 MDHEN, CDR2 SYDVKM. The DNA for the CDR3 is TGTGCCAGCAGTTTATCCTCGCGGGCTACTGAAGCTTTCTTT. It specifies CASSLSSRATEAFF.

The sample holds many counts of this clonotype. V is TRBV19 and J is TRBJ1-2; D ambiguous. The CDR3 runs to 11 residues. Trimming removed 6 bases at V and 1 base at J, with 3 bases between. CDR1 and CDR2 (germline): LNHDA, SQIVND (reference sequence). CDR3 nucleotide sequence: TGTGCCAGTAGCATTAACTATGGCTACACCTTC. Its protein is CASSINYGYTF. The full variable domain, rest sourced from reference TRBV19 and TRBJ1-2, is DGGITQSPKYLFRKEGQNVTLSCEQNLNHDAMYWYRQDPGQGLRLIYYSQIVNDFQKGDIAEGYSVSREKKESFPLTVTSAQKNPTAFYLCASSINYGYTFGSGTRLTVV.

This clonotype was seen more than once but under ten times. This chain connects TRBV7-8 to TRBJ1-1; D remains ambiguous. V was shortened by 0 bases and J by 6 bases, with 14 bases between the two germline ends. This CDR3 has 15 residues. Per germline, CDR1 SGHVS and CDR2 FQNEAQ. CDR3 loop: CASSLAWGRGAEAFF. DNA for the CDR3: TGTGCCAGCAGCTTAGCCTGGGGTCGTGGGGCTGAAGCTTTCTTT.

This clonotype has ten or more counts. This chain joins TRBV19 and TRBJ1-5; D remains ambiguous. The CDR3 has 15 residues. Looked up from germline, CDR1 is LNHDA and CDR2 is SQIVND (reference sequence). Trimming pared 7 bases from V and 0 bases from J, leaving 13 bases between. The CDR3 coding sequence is TGTGCCAGTAAGGAGCAATATTTTAGCAATCAGCCCCAGCATTTT. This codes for CASKEQYFSNQPQHF.

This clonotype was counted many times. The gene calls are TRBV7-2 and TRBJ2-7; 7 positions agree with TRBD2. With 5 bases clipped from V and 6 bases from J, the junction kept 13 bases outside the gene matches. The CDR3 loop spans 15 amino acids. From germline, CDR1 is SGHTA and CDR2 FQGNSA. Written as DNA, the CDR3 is TGTGCCAGCAGCGCCCACTTCCAGCGGGGCAGCGAGCAGTACTTC. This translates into CASSAHFQRGSEQYF.

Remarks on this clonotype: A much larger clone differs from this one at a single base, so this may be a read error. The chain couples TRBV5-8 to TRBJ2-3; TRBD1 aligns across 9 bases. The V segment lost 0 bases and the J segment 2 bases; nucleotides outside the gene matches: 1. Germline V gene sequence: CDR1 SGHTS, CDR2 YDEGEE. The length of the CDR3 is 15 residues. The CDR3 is CASSLGTGVTDTQYF. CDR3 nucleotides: TGTGCCAGCAGCTTGGGGACAGGGGTCACAGATACGCAGTATTTT.

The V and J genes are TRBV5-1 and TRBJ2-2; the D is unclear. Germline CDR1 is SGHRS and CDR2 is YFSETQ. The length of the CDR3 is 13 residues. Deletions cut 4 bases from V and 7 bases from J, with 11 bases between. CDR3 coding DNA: TGCGCCAGCAGCCTAGGTGACATCGGGGAGCTGTTTTTT. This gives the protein CASSLGDIGELFF.

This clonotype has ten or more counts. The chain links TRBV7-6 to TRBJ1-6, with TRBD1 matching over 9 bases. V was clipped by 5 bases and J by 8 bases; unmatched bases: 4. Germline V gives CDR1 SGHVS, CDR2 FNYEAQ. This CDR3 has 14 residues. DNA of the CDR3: TGTGCCAGCAGCCCGGGACAGGGTTATTCACCCCTCCACTTT. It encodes CASSPGQGYSPLHF.

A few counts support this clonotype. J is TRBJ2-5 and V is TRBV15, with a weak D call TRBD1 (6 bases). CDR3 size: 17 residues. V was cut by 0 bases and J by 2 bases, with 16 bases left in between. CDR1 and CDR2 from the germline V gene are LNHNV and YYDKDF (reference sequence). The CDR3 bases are TGTGCCACCAGCAGAGATTGGCGGACAGCCGCTCAAGAGACCCAGTACTTC. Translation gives CATSRDWRTAAQETQYF.

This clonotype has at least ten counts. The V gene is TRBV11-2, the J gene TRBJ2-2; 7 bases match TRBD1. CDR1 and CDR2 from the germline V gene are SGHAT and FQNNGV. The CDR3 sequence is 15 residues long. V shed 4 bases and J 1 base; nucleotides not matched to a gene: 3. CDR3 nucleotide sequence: TGTGCCAGCAGCTCCGGGACAGTGAACACCGGGGAGCTGTTTTTT. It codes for CASSSGTVNTGELFF.

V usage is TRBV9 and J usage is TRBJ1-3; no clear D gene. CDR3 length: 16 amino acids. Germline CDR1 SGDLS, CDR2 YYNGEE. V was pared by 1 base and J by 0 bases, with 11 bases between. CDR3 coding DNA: TGTGCCAGCAGCGTAACCGACGCAGACTCTGGAAACACCATATATTTT. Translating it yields CASSVTDADSGNTIYF.

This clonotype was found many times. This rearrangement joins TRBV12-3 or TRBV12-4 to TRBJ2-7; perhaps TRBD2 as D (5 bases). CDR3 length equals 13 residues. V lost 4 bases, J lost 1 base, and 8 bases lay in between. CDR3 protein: CASSSGISYEQYF. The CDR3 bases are TGTGCCAGCAGTTCGGGGATTTCCTACGAGCAGTACTTC.

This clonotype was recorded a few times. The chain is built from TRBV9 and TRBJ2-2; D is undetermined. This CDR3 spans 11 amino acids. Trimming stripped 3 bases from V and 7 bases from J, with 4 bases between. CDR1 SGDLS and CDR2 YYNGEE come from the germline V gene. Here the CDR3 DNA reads TGTGCCAGCAGCGCTTTCGGGGAGCTGTTTTTT. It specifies CASSAFGELFF.

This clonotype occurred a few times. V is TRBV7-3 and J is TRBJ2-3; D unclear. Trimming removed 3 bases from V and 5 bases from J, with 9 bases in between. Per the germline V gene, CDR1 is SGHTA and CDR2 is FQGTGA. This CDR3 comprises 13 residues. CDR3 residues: CASSLENGDTQYF. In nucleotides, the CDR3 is TGTGCCAGCAGCTTGGAGAATGGAGATACGCAGTATTTT.

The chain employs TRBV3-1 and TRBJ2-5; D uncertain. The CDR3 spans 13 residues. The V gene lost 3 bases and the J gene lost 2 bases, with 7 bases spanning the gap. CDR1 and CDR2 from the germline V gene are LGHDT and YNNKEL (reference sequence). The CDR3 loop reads CASSHSFQETQYF. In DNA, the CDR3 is TGTGCCAGCAGCCACAGCTTTCAAGAGACCCAGTACTTC.

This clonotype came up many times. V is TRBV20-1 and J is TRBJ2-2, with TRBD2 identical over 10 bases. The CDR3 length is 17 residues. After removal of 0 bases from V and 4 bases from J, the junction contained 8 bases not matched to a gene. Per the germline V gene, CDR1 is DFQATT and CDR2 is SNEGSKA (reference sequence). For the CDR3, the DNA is TGCAGTGCTAGAGATCCCGGACTAGCGGTTTCCACCGGGGAGCTGTTTTTT. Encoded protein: CSARDPGLAVSTGELFF.